This T cell receptor beta chain comes out of a study of blood T cells in healthy people across ages. This CDR3 comprises 15 residues. Germline V CDR1 and CDR2: SGHRS, YFSETQ. With a J-beta primer mix and a sample-barcoded 5' primer, a second PCR ran about 6 to 11 cycles. A single record per CDR3 protein comes from TCRdb applying MiXCR to the 5' RACE reads. The table has 650,000 to 1,000,000 distinct CDR3 sequences, about half seen once. In this sample, this clonotype turned up many times. An end of the junction differs from the germline gene, which may be a read error. V and J are TRBV5-1 and TRBJ2-1, with 9 bases lining up with TRBD2. This clonotype was sampled from an elderly man in good health. The sequencing sample was made of blood. Here the CDR3 DNA reads TGTGCCAGCAGCTTAGGGCTAGCGGGGCGAAATGAGCAGTTCTTC. Translating gives CASSLGLAGRNEQFF.